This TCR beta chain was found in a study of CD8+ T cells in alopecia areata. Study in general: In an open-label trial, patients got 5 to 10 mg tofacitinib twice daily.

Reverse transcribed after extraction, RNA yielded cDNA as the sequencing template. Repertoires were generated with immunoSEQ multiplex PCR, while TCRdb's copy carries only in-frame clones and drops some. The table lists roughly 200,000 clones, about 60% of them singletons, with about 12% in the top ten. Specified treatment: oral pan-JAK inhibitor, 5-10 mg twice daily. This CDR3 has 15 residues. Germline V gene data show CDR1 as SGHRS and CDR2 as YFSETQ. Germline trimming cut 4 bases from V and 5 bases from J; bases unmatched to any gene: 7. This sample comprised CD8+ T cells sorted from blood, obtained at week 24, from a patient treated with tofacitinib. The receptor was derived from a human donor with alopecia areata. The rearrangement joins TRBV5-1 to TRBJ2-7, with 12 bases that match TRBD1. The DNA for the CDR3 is TGCGCCAGCAGCCTGCCGGGACAGGGGGCCCACGAGCAGTACTTC. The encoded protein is CASSLPGQGAHEQYF.